Sequencing of this TCR beta chain was carried out in a study of blood T cell repertoires in COVID-19. Per the original methods: Reference gene primer amplification in the assay estimated nucleated cell counts. Sequenced by immunoSEQ multiplex PCR; TCRdb stores in-frame clones only, minus some. V and J calls and clone size follow that table, whereas D and trimming were derived from the DNA. The table lists around 250,000 clones, 85% of them singletons. V lost 5 bases to trimming and J lost 4 bases, with 18 bases between them. The CDR3 has 15 residues. Per germline, CDR1 SGHDT and CDR2 YYEEEE. Material for sequencing was peripheral blood. The sequence was obtained from a man aged 45 to 65 with active or convalescent COVID-19. This sequence joins TRBV5-6 and TRBJ1-2; D unresolved. In DNA form, the CDR3 reads TGTGCCAGCAGTAAGGACGGAGGCTACCTCTATGGCTACACCTTC. The encoded protein is CASSKDGGYLYGYTF.